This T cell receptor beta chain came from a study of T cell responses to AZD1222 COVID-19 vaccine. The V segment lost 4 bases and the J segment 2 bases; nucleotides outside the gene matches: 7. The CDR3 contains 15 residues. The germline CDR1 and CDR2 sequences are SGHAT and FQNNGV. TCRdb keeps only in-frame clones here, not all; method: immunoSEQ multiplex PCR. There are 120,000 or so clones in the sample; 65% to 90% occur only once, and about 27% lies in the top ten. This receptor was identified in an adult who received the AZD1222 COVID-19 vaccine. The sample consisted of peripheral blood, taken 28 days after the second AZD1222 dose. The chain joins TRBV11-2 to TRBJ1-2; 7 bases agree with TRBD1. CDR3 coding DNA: TGTGCCAGCAGCTGGACCCGGGACAGCAACTATGGCTACACCTTC. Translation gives CASSWTRDSNYGYTF. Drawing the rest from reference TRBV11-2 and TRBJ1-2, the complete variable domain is EAGVAQSPRYKIIEKRQSVAFWCNPISGHATLYWYQQILGQGPKLLIQFQNNGVVDDSQLPKDRFSAERLKGVDSTLKIQPAKLEDSAVYLCASSWTRDSNYGYTFGSGTRLTVV.